The 20 T cell receptor beta chains below were found in one sample sequenced in a study of cytomegalovirus exposure and HLA in healthy donors. The PCR ran on 60 Vbeta and 13 Jbeta primers. Produced via immunoSEQ multiplex PCR; TCRdb's table is partial and in-frame only. In the table there are about 160,000 clones, around 81% of which are singletons. Source material: PBMCs. These receptors were obtained from a woman aged 40 to 50 in good health and CMV-seronegative.

A few counts support this clone. V gene TRBV19 combines with J gene TRBJ1-5; no reliable D call. There are 13 residues in the CDR3. The germline gives CDR1 LNHDA, CDR2 SQIVND (reference sequence). Trimming took 4 bases from V and 3 from J, leaving 7 bases between them. CDR3 DNA: TGTGCCAGTAGTACTTCTCCCAATCAGCCCCAGCATTTT. This sequence encodes CASSTSPNQPQHF.

The V and J genes are TRBV2 and TRBJ2-2, with TRBD2 matching 9 bases. Germline CDR1 is SNHLY and CDR2 is FYNNEI. There are 16 residues in the CDR3. The junction had 9 bases not matched to a gene; V was cut back by 6 bases and J by 4 bases. The CDR3 coding sequence is TGTGCCAGCAGGGGTGTAGCGGGAGCAGCCACCGGGGAGCTGTTTTTT. Translated, it gives CASRGVAGAATGELFF.

Concerning this clone: The junction departs from germline at one end; a sequencing error may be responsible. The V and J genes are TRBV7-7 and TRBJ2-1; TRBD2 agrees at 7 bases. The CDR3 contains 18 residues. Germline CDR1 and CDR2: SSHAT and FNYEAQ (reference sequence). The CDR3 sequence is CASSLGAGVPSSYNEQFF. The CDR3 DNA reads TGTGCTAGCAGCTTAGGGGCGGGAGTGCCGAGCTCCTACAATGAGCAGTTCTTC.

The chain is built from TRBV27 and TRBJ2-3; D is possibly TRBD2 (5 bases). The CDR3 runs 17 residues. V lost 0 bases and J 1 base, leaving 14 bases between the germline ends. Germline CDR1 is MNHEY and CDR2 is SMNVEV (reference sequence). DNA for the CDR3: TGTGCCAGCAGTTTATCTTGGTGGGAGACGGGCACAGATACGCAGTATTTT. It encodes CASSLSWWETGTDTQYF.

The gene calls are TRBV5-1 and TRBJ2-5; D is unclear. The CDR3 runs to 15 residues. Deletions cut 0 bases from V and 4 bases from J, with 13 bases between. CDR1 is SGHRS, CDR2 YFSETQ, per germline. CDR3: CASSLDGSQVETQYF. In DNA, the CDR3 is TGCGCCAGCAGCTTGGATGGGTCCCAGGTAGAGACCCAGTACTTC.

The chain links TRBV19 to TRBJ2-7; 7 bases agree with TRBD2. The CDR3 totals 14 residues. CDR1 and CDR2 (germline): LNHDA, SQIVND (reference sequence). Trimming at V came to 6 bases and at J to 2 bases, leaving 7 bases not matched to a gene. The CDR3 is CASSAGGSAYEQYF. DNA of the CDR3: TGTGCCAGTAGCGCAGGCGGGAGCGCCTACGAGCAGTACTTC.

The chain combines TRBV30 with TRBJ1-5, with a possible D match to TRBD1 (6 bases). Germline V gives CDR1 GTSNPN, CDR2 SVGIG (reference sequence). With 2 bases removed from V and 6 bases from J, the gap between germline ends came to 14 bases. This CDR3 is built from 14 residues. CDR3 sequence: CAWSPDRSRQPQHF. CDR3 sequence (DNA): TGTGCCTGGAGTCCAGACAGGAGCCGTCAGCCCCAGCATTTT.

The CDR3 coding sequence is TGTGCCAGCAGCGACGGGACTAGCGGGAGAGAAGATACGCAGTATTTT. The encoded protein is CASSDGTSGREDTQYF. This rearrangement joins TRBV9 to TRBJ2-3; 14 bases map to TRBD2. Germline trimming cut 3 bases from V and 5 bases from J; bases unmatched to any gene: 5. Germline V gene data show CDR1 as SGDLS and CDR2 as YYNGEE. The CDR3 is made up of 16 amino acids.

The chain links TRBV25-1 to TRBJ2-7, with D perhaps matching TRBD1 (6 bases). This CDR3 is built from 15 residues. Germline V CDR1 and CDR2: MGHDK, SYGVNS. V was trimmed by 3 bases and J by 4 bases, leaving 16 bases between them. This chain's CDR3 is CASSDLGQGLYEQYF. The CDR3 DNA reads TGTGCCAGCAGTGACTTAGGGCAGGGGCTGTACGAGCAGTACTTC.

The chain employs TRBV7-9 and TRBJ2-7; tentatively, D is TRBD1 (6 bases). Germline V gene lookup returns CDR1 SEHNR and CDR2 FQNEAQ (reference sequence). V dropped 6 bases and J dropped 2 bases, with 14 bases sitting between them. The CDR3 consists of 14 residues. The CDR3 bases are TGTGCCAGCAGTCCGATAGGACAGCCCTACGAGCAGTACTTC. Translation gives CASSPIGQPYEQYF.

V usage is TRBV29-1 and J usage is TRBJ1-2; unclear D gene. V was shortened by 4 bases and J by 6 bases, with 27 bases between the two germline ends. The germline gives CDR1 SQVTM, CDR2 ANQGSEA. This CDR3 has 17 residues. CDR3 loop: CSVGERIGYRTGNGYTF. DNA for the CDR3: TGCAGCGTTGGAGAAAGGATCGGGTATAGGACCGGGAATGGCTACACCTTC.

This rearrangement joins TRBV5-4 to TRBJ2-7; D possibly corresponds to TRBD1 (6 bases). Germline V gene lookup returns CDR1 SGHNT and CDR2 YYREEE (reference sequence). This CDR3 comprises 15 residues. The ends were cut back, 3 bases at V and 6 bases at J, with 19 bases in the middle. The CDR3 DNA sequence: TGTGCCAGCAGCTCGCCGAAACAGGGAACCAGCGAGCAGTACTTC. Translation: CASSSPKQGTSEQYF.

This chain links TRBV5-4 with TRBJ1-4, with D perhaps TRBD1 (6 bases). Trimming removed 4 bases from V and 8 bases from J, with 18 bases in between. Germline CDR1 SGHNT, CDR2 YYREEE (reference sequence). The CDR3 loop spans 15 amino acids. The CDR3 sequence is CASSSAGVAGEKLFF. Here the CDR3 DNA reads TGTGCCAGCAGCAGTGCAGGGGTTGCTGGCGAAAAACTGTTTTTT.

The genes are TRBV19 and TRBJ1-2; TRBD1 aligns across 10 bases. The V and J ends lost 9 bases and 10 bases, in that order; junction bases with no gene match: 5. Germline-derived CDR1 and CDR2 are LNHDA and SQIVND (reference sequence). CDR3 length equals 11 residues. CDR3 in amino acids: CASRDRGHYTF. CDR3 bases: TGTGCCAGCCGGGACAGGGGTCACTACACCTTC.

V and J are TRBV5-4 and TRBJ2-5; TRBD1 matches at 9 bases. Unmatched junction bases numbered 4, after V lost 3 bases and J lost 4 bases. In germline, CDR1 is SGHNT, CDR2 YYREEE (reference sequence). The CDR3 sequence is 14 residues long. CDR3 sequence reads: CASSSGQGPETQYF. The CDR3 nucleotides are TGTGCCAGCAGCTCGGGACAGGGACCAGAGACCCAGTACTTC.

This clone appeared a few times. The CDR3 here is CASSYQTGRKYF. For the CDR3, the DNA is TGTGCCAGCAGTTACCAGACGGGTAGAAAGTACTTC. The chain uses TRBV6-6 and TRBJ2-7; no clear D. CDR3 length: 12 amino acids. Trimming cost V 2 bases and J 11 bases, with 13 bases left between them. Germline V gene sequence: CDR1 MNHNY, CDR2 SVGAGI (reference sequence).

This chain connects TRBV6-1 to TRBJ2-3; tentative D call: TRBD2 (6 bases). CDR1 MNHNS and CDR2 SASEGT come from the germline V gene. The V and J ends lost 2 bases and 12 bases respectively, with 15 bases between them. This CDR3 is built from 13 residues. This chain's CDR3 is CASSERRATGQYF. The CDR3 DNA reads as TGTGCCAGCAGTGAAAGGAGGGCCACCGGCCAGTATTTT.

The chain links TRBV5-8 to TRBJ1-1; a weak D match, TRBD1 (5 bases). The CDR3 spans 13 residues. CDR1 and CDR2 (germline): SGHTS, YDEGEE. Trimming removed 0 bases from V and 7 bases from J, with 10 bases in between. CDR3 region: CASSLVGEGEAFF. Written as DNA, the CDR3 is TGTGCCAGCAGCTTGGTAGGGGAGGGTGAAGCTTTCTTT.

The genes are TRBV2 and TRBJ1-5; D is possibly TRBD1 (5 bases). Germline CDR1 is SNHLY and CDR2 is FYNNEI. This CDR3 comprises 14 residues. V shed 8 bases and J shed 0 bases, with 11 bases lying between them. The CDR3, as DNA: TGTGCCAGCGGGGCAGTGGATAGCAATCAGCCCCAGCATTTT. Translated: CASGAVDSNQPQHF.

This chain joins TRBV28 and TRBJ1-4; 9 bases align to TRBD1. This CDR3 spans 18 amino acids. CDR1 is MDHEN, CDR2 SYDVKM, per germline. The ends lost 3 bases at V and 6 bases at J; junction bases unmatched: 14. The CDR3 loop reads CASSFWGQGSWEDEKLFF. As DNA, the CDR3 is TGTGCCAGCAGTTTTTGGGGACAGGGAAGTTGGGAGGATGAAAAACTGTTTTTT.